This paragraph reports one TCR beta chain. What it binds is unknown. This sample was included in a study of regulatory T cells in long-lasting Graves disease. Time point denoted: persistent/refractory GD, antithyroid drugs over 5 years with positive TRAb. Generation of the TCR library employed RNA extracted from PBMCs. CDR3 length: 16 amino acids. Germline CDR1 and CDR2: DFQATT and SNEGSKA (reference sequence). With 0 bases removed from V and 8 bases from J, the gap between germline ends came to 17 bases. General study findings and limits: Persistent Graves' cases showed lower TCR diversity than newly diagnosed cases.

With iRepertoire HTBI primers and Arm-PCR of CDR3 regions, TCR beta libraries were built. TCRdb re-called the multiplex PCR reads through MiXCR, storing one row per CDR3 protein. The data show roughly 430,000 distinct CDR3 sequences, over 20% seen once. The genes are TRBV20-1 and TRBJ1-6; D is ambiguous. This sequence originates from a female donor with Graves disease. Here the sequenced sample was peripheral blood mononuclear cells (PBMCs), taken when the disease was refractory, from a patient treated with antithyroid drugs. This chain's CDR3 is CSARDISHSEDSPLHF. CDR3 nucleotide sequence: TGCAGTGCTAGAGATATCTCCCATTCGGAGGATTCACCCCTCCACTTT.